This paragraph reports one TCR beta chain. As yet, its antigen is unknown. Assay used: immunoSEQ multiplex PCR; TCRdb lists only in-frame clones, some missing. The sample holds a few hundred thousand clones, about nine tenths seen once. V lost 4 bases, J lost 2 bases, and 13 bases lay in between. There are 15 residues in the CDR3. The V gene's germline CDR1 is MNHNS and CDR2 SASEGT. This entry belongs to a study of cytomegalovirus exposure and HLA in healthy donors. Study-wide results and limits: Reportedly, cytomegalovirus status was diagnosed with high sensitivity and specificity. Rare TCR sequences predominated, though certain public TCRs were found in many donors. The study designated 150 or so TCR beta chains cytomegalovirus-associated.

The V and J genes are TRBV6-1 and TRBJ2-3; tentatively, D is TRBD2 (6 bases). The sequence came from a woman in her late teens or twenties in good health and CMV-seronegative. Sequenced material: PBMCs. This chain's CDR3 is CASSAPGGATDTQYF. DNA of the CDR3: TGTGCCAGCAGTGCCCCGGGCGGGGCCACAGATACGCAGTATTTT.